This T cell receptor beta chain was documented in a study of immune evolution from preneoplasia to lung adenocarcinoma. Overall study: HLA loss of heterozygosity: 5.5% to 8.5% AIS, less than 18% MIA, about 31% ADC, none AAH. Findings and limits, study-wide: From normal lung to invasive adenocarcinoma, top clone frequencies appeared to decrease.

The protocol was immunoSEQ multiplex PCR, while the TCRdb copy is restricted to in-frame clones and leaves out a portion. The table shows 8,500 to 14,000 clones, with 86% occurring only once. Resections took place in Japan or China from the mid-2010s to the late 2010s. Germline trimming cut 5 bases from V and 3 bases from J; bases unmatched to any gene: 4. Germline V lookup: CDR1 LNHNV, CDR2 YYDKDF (reference sequence). This CDR3 has 14 residues. Concerning this clone itself: What it binds is not known.

The sequenced sample was FFPE invasive lung adenocarcinoma tissue. The chain is built from TRBV15 and TRBJ1-5; 7 positions agree with TRBD1. The TCR comes from a person aged 65 to 85 with invasive lung adenocarcinoma. The CDR3 DNA is TGTGCCACCAGCTTGACAGGGACCAATCAGCCCCAGCATTTT. Amino acid sequence: CATSLTGTNQPQHF.